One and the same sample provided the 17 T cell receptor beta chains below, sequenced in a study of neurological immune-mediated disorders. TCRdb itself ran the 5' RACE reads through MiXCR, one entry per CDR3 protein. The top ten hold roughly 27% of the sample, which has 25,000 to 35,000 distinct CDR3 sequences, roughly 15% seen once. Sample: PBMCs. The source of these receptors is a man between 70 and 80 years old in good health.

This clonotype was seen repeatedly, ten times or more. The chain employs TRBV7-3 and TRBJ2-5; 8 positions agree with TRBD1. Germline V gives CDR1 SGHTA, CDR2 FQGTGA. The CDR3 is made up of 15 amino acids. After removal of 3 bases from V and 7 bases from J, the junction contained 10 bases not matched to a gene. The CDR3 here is CASSFGRGPVGTQYF. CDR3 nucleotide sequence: TGTGCCAGCAGCTTCGGCAGGGGGCCTGTCGGGACCCAGTACTTC. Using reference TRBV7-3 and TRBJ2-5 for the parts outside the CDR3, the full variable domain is GAGVSQTPSNKVTEKGKYVELRCDPISGHTALYWYRQSLGQGPEFLIYFQGTGAADDSGLPNDRFFAVRPEGSVSTLKIQRTERGDSAVYLCASSFGRGPVGTQYFGPGTRLLVL.

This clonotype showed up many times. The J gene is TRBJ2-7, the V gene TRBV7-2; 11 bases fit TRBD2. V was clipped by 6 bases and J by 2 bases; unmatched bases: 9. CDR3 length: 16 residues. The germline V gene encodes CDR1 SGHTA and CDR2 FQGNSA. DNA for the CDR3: TGTGCCAGCAGTTTACGGACTAGCGGGCCCGCCTACGAGCAGTACTTC. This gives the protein CASSLRTSGPAYEQYF.

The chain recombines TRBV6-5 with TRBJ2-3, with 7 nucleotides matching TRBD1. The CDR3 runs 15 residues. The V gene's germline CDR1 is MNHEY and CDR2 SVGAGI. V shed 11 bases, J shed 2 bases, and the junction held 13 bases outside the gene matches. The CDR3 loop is CAVKLGGRDTDTQYF. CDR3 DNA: TGTGCCGTAAAATTAGGGGGCAGGGACACAGATACGCAGTATTTT.

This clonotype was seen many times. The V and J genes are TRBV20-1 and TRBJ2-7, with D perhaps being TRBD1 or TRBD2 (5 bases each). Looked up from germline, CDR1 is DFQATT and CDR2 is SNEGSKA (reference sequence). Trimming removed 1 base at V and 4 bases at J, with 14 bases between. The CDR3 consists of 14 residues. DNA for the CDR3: TGCAGTGCTAGAGTGGGGACCGACAGTTACGAGCAGTACTTC. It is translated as CSARVGTDSYEQYF.

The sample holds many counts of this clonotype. The CDR3 region has the DNA TGCAGTGCTATCCCCAGGGGCGCGGGTCAGGAGACCCAGTACTTC. This codes for CSAIPRGAGQETQYF. The chain uses TRBV20-1 and TRBJ2-5; TRBD1 might be the D (6 bases). Trimming took off 4 bases at V and 5 bases at J, with 20 bases between the two ends. Germline V CDR1 and CDR2: DFQATT, SNEGSKA (reference sequence). This CDR3 comprises 15 residues.

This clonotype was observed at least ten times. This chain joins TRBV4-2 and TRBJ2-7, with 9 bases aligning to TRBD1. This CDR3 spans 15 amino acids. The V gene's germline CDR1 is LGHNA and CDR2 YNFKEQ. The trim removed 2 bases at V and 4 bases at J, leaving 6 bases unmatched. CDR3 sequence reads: CASSQLGDRVYEQYF. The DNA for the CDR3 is TGTGCCAGCAGCCAATTAGGGGACAGGGTTTACGAGCAGTACTTC.

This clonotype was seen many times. CDR3 residues: CASSLVGVNMNTEAFF. CDR3 sequence (DNA): TGTGCCAGCAGCTTAGTGGGGGTCAACATGAACACTGAAGCTTTCTTT. This sequence joins TRBV11-2 and TRBJ1-1; D is possibly TRBD1 (5 bases). Trimming pared 1 base from V and 0 bases from J, leaving 12 bases between. The V gene's germline CDR1 is SGHAT and CDR2 FQNNGV. This CDR3 comprises 16 residues.

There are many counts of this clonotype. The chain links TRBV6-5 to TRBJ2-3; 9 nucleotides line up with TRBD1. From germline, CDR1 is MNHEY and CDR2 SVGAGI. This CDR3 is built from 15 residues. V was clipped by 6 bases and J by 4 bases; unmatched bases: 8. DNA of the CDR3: TGTGCCAGCAGACCGAACAGGGGGCGCCCAGATACGCAGTATTTT. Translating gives CASRPNRGRPDTQYF.

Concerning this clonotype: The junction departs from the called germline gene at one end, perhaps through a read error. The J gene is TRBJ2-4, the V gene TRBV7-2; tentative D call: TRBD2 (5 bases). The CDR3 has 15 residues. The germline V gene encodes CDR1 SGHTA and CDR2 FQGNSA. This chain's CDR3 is CASSIWPSLGNIPYF. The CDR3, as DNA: TGTGCCAGTAGCATATGGCCATCTCTCGGGAACATTCCGTACTTC.

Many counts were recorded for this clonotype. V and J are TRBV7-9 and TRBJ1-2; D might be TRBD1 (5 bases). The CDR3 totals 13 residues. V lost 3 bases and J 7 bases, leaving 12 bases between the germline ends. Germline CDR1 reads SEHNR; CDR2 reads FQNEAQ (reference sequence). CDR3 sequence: CASSFWDGGGYTF. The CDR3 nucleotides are TGTGCCAGCAGCTTCTGGGACGGAGGTGGCTACACCTTC.

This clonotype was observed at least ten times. The CDR3, as DNA: TGTGCCAGCAGCTCCCCTCTGAGACGGCAGTACTTC. Its protein is CASSSPLRRQYF. V and J are TRBV7-2 and TRBJ2-7; no reliable D call. From germline, CDR1 is SGHTA and CDR2 FQGNSA. V lost 4 bases and J lost 9, with 13 bases in between. This CDR3 region has 12 residues.

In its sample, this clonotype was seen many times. Here the CDR3 DNA reads TGTGCCACCTGCCTCAAGCCTAGCGGCACCGGGGAGCTGTTTTTT. Translating gives CATCLKPSGTGELFF. The chain has TRBV27 and TRBJ2-2; 7 nucleotides match TRBD2. J lost 4 bases, V lost 10 bases, and 12 bases had no gene match. The CDR3 is 15 amino acids. The V gene's germline CDR1 is MNHEY and CDR2 SMNVEV (reference sequence).

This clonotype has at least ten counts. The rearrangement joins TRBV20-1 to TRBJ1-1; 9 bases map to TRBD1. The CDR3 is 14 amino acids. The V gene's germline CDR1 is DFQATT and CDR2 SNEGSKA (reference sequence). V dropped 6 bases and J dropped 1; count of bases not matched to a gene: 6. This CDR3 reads CSAPLQGANTEAFF. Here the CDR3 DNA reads TGCAGTGCCCCATTACAGGGGGCGAACACTGAAGCTTTCTTT.

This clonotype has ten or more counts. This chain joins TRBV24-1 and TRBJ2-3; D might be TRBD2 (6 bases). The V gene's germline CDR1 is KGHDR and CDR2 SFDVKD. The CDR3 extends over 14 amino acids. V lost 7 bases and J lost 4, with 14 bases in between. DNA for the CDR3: TGTGCCACCAGCTGGAGGGGAAGGGCAGATACGCAGTATTTT. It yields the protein CATSWRGRADTQYF.

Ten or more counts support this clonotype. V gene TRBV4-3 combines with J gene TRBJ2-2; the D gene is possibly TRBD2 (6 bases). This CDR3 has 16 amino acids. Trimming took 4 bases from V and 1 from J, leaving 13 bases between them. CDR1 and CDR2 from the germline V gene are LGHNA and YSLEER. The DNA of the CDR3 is TGCGCCAGCAGCCCAATCGGGCGGGGGAACACCGGGGAGCTGTTTTTT. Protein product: CASSPIGRGNTGELFF.

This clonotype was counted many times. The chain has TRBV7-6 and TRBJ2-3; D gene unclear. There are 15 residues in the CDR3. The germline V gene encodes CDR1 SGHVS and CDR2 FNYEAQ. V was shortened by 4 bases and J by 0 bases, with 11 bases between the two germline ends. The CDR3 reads CASSSLPASTDTQYF. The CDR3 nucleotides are TGTGCCAGCAGCTCGTTGCCGGCAAGCACAGATACGCAGTATTTT.

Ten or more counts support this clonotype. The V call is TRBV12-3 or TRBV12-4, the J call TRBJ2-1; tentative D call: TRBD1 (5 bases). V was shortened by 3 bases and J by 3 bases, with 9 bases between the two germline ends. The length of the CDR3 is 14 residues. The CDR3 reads CASSLPQGYNEQFF. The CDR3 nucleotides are TGTGCCAGCAGTTTGCCCCAGGGCTACAATGAGCAGTTCTTC.